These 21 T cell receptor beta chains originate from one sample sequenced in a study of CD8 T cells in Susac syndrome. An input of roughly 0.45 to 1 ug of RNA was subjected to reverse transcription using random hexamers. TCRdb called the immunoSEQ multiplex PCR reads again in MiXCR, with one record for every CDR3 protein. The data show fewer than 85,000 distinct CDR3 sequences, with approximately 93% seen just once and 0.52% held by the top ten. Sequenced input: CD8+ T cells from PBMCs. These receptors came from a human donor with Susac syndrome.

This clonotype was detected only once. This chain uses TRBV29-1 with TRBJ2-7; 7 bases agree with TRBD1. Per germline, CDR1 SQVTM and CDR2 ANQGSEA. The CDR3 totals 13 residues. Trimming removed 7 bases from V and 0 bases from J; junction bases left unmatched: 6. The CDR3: CSGGQPNSYEQYF. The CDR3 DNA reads TGCAGCGGGGGACAGCCAAACTCCTACGAGCAGTACTTC.

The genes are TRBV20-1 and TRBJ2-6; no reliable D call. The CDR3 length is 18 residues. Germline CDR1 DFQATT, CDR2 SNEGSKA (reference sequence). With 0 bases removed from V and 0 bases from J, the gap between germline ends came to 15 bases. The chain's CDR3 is CSARDKGTARSGANVLTF. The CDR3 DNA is TGCAGTGCTAGAGATAAAGGAACAGCGCGCTCTGGGGCCAACGTCCTGACTTTC.

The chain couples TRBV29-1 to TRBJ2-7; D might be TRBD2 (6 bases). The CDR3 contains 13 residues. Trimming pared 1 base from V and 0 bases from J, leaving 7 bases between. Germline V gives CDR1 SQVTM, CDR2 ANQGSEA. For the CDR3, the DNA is TGCAGCGTTGAAGGCGGGACCTCCTACGAGCAGTACTTC. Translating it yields CSVEGGTSYEQYF.

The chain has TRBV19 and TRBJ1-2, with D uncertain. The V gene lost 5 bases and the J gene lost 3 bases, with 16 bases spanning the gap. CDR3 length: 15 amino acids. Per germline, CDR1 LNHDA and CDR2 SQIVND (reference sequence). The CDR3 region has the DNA TGTGCCAGTAGTCCCAGAGGGCGGACCGACTATGGCTACACCTTC. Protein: CASSPRGRTDYGYTF.

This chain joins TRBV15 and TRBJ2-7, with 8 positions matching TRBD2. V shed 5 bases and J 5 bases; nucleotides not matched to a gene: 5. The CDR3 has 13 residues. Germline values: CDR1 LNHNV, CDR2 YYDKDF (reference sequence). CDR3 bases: TGTGCCACCAGCGGGGGACTAGTAGACGAGCAGTACTTC. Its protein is CATSGGLVDEQYF.

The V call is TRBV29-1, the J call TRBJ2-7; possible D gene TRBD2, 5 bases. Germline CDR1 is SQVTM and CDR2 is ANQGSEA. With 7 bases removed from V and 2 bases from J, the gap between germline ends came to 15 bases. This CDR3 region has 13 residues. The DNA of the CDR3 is TGCAGCGCCGCGCGGGTGGGGACCTACGAGCAGTACTTC. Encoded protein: CSAARVGTYEQYF.

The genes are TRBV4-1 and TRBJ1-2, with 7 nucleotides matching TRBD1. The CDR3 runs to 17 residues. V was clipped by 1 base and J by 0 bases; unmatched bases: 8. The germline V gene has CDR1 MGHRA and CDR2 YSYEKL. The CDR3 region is CASSQVEGTEANYGYTF. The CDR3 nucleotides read TGCGCCAGCAGCCAAGTAGAGGGGACAGAGGCTAACTATGGCTACACCTTC.

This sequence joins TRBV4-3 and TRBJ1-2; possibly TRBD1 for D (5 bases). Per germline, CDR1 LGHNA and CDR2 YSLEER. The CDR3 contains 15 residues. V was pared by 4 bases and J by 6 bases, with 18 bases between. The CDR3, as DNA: TGCGCCAGCAGCCCACGGGGCAGTGGGATGGATGGCTACACCTTC. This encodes CASSPRGSGMDGYTF.

CDR3 DNA: TGTGCCAGCAGCATGGGCGCCAGGGTAGGAGCCAACGTCCTGACTTTC. Residues: CASSMGARVGANVLTF. This rearrangement joins TRBV5-8 to TRBJ2-6; a possible D gene is TRBD1 (5 bases). This CDR3 is built from 16 residues. The germline V gene has CDR1 SGHTS and CDR2 YDEGEE. V lost 4 bases and J 7 bases, leaving 18 bases between the germline ends.

The DNA of the CDR3 is TGTGCCAGCAGCCCCTACGCCTACGAGCAGTACTTC. Translated: CASSPYAYEQYF. The chain links TRBV14 to TRBJ2-7; no clear D gene. Germline V gene data show CDR1 as SGHDN and CDR2 as FVKESK. This CDR3 is built from 12 residues. V lost 4 bases and J 2 bases, leaving 6 bases between the germline ends.

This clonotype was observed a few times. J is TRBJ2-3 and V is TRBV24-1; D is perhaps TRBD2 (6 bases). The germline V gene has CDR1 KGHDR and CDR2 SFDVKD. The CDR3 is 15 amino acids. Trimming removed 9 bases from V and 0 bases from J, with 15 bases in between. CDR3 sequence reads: CATGWGSGSTDTQYF. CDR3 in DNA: TGTGCCACCGGCTGGGGGAGCGGGAGCACAGATACGCAGTATTTT.

In DNA form, the CDR3 reads TGTGCCAGCAGTTCTCGGGCGGGGTGGGTCAAAAACATTCAGTACTTC. Its translation is CASSSRAGWVKNIQYF. The V call is TRBV28, the J call TRBJ2-4, with D perhaps matching TRBD2 (6 bases). Germline CDR1 is MDHEN and CDR2 is SYDVKM. V was clipped by 4 bases and J by 3 bases, with 16 bases between them. This CDR3 is 16 amino acids long.

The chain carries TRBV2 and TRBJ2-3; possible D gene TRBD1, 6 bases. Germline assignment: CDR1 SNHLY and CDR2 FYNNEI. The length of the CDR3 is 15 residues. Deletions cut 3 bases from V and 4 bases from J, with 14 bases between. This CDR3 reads CASSDWGRMSDTQYF. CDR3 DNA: TGTGCCAGCAGTGATTGGGGGCGCATGTCAGATACGCAGTATTTT.

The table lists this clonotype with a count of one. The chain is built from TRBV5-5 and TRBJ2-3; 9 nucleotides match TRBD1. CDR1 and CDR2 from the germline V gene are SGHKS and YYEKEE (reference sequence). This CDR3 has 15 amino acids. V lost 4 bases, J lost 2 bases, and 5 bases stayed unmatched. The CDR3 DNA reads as TGTGCCAGCAGCACAGGGGACAGGGTCACAGATACGCAGTATTTT. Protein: CASSTGDRVTDTQYF. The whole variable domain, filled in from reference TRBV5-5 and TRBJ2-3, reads DAGVTQSPTHLIKTRGQQVTLRCSPISGHKSVSWYQQVLGQGPQFIFQYYEKEERGRGNFPDRFSARQFPNYSSELNVNALLLGDSALYLCASSTGDRVTDTQYFGPGTRLTVL.

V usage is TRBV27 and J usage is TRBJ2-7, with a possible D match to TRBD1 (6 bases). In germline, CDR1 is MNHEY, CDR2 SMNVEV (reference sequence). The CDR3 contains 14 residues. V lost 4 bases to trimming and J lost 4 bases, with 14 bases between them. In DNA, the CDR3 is TGTGCCAGCAGTTGGGACACTAATCTTTACGAGCAGTACTTC. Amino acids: CASSWDTNLYEQYF.

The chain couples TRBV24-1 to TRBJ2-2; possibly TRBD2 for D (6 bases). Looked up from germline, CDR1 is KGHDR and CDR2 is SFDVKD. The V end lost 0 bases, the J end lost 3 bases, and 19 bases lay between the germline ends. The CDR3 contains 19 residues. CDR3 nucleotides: TGTGCCACCAGTGATTTGCGGTCGTCGGGGCCGGGGGACACCGGGGAGCTGTTTTTT. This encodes CATSDLRSSGPGDTGELFF.

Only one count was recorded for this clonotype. The CDR3 reads CSARNRGSTYGYTF. The DNA of the CDR3 is TGCAGTGCTAGAAACAGGGGGTCAACCTATGGCTACACCTTC. The chain combines TRBV20-1 with TRBJ1-2; 8 nucleotides agree with TRBD1. There are 14 residues in the CDR3. CDR1 and CDR2 (germline): DFQATT, SNEGSKA (reference sequence). The ends lost 2 bases at V and 4 bases at J; junction bases unmatched: 6.

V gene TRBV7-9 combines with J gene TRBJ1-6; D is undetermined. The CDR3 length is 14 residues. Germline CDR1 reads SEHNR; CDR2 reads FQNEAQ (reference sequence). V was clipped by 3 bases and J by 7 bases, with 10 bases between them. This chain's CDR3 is CASSFQAFNSPLHF. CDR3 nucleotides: TGTGCCAGCAGCTTTCAAGCTTTCAATTCACCCCTCCACTTT.

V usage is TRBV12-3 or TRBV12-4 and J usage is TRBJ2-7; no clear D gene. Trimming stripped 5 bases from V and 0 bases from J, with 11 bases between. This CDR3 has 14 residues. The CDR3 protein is CASSPVLASYEQYF. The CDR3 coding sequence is TGTGCCAGCAGTCCTGTATTGGCCTCCTACGAGCAGTACTTC.

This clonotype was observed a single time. CDR3 protein: CASSSIGGPDGYTF. DNA for the CDR3: TGTGCCAGCAGTTCCATCGGGGGTCCCGATGGCTACACCTTC. The V call is TRBV27, the J call TRBJ1-2, with D maybe TRBD1 (5 bases). The V end lost 4 bases, the J end lost 6 bases, and 15 bases lay between the germline ends. CDR3 length equals 14 residues. Per germline, CDR1 MNHEY and CDR2 SMNVEV (reference sequence).

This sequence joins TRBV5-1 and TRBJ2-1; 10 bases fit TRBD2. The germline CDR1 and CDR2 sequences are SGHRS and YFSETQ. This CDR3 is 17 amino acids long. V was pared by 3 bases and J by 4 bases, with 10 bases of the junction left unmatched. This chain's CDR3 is CASSSFSGGQTYNEQFF. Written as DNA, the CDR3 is TGCGCCAGCAGCTCGTTTAGCGGGGGGCAAACTTACAATGAGCAGTTCTTC. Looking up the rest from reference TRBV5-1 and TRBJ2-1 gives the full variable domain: KAGVTQTPRYLIKTRGQQVTLSCSPISGHRSVSWYQQTPGQGLQFLFEYFSETQRNKGNFPGRFSGRQFSNSRSEMNVSTLELGDSALYLCASSSFSGGQTYNEQFFGPGTRLTVL.